A selection of T cell receptor beta chains follows, all from one sample in a study of response to subunit inactivated influenza vaccine. TCRdb itself ran the RT-PCR reads through MiXCR, one entry per CDR3 protein. The sample has around 250,000 distinct CDR3 sequences; 10% to 15% are singletons. This material consisted of non-naive T cells sorted from PBMCs, taken around 15 days before vaccination. These receptor sequences come from a man over 45 who received an inactivated influenza vaccine. Both conserved end residues are part of each CDR3. Each record gives: D gene, V gene, clone size, J gene, CDR3 DNA, CDR3 protein. The D gene is left open where the match is weak. Clone size is stated in some rows and not others, as once, few, many or a class when expanded.

TRBD1,TRBV11-2,-,TRBJ1-6,TGTGCCAGCAGCCCCGAGAGGACAGGGGCCAGCTCCTATAATTCACCCCTCCACTTT,CASSPERTGASSYNSPLHF
-,TRBV6-5,few,TRBJ1-6,TGTGCCAGCAGTTACTCATATGGGGCGCAGAAATCACCCCTCCACTTT,CASSYSYGAQKSPLHF
-,TRBV20-1,-,TRBJ2-1,TGCAGTGCTAGCCGATTTCAGGGTCTCGCCTACAATGAGCAGTTCTTC,CSASRFQGLAYNEQFF
TRBD1,TRBV30,few,TRBJ2-7,TGTGCCTGGAGTACGGGACAGGGTCACGAGCAGTACTTC,CAWSTGQGHEQYF
-,TRBV28,few,TRBJ2-3,TGTGCCAGCAGTTTATTGGACAGCTACACAGATACGCAGTATTTT,CASSLLDSYTDTQYF
-,TRBV6-2/TRBV6-3,-,TRBJ2-2,TGTGCCAGCAGTTACACCGGTCCCGGGGAGCTGTTTTTT,CASSYTGPGELFF
TRBD2,TRBV6-5,few,TRBJ2-1,TGTGCCAGCAGTTACAGGAGATCTAGCGGGAGGGCCTTTTATGAGCAGTTCTTC,CASSYRRSSGRAFYEQFF
TRBD1,TRBV12-3/TRBV12-4,-,TRBJ1-6,TGTGCCAGCAGGAAGACAGACAGGGATAATTCACCCCTCCACTTT,CASRKTDRDNSPLHF
-,TRBV5-1,many,TRBJ1-1,TGCGCCAGCAGCTTGGCGGGAGGGGCCACTGAAGCTTTCTTT,CASSLAGGATEAFF
-,TRBV7-7,few,TRBJ2-3,TGTGCTAGCAGCTTAGGGCAATCAGATACGCAGTATTTT,CASSLGQSDTQYF
-,TRBV12-3/TRBV12-4,many,TRBJ2-3,TGTGCCAGCAGAGATACAGGGAGAAGCACAGATACGCAGTATTTT,CASRDTGRSTDTQYF